This T cell receptor beta chain came from a study of T cell changes during pregnancy in multiple sclerosis. V trimming: 0 bases; J trimming: 4 bases; junction bases outside the gene matches: 4. There are 16 residues in the CDR3. CDR1 is SNHLY, CDR2 FYNNEI, per germline. The repertoire was sequenced with immunoSEQ multiplex PCR; TCRdb's copy has only in-frame clones and lacks some. The sample yields some 87,000 clones, more than 80% seen once. The sample in question was CD4+ T cells from peripheral blood mononuclear cells, obtained before pregnancy. This chain uses TRBV2 with TRBJ2-1, with 9 bases matching TRBD2. This TCR derives from a female donor with multiple sclerosis, enrolled in a pregnancy study. The CDR3 sequence: CASSEARLAGYNEQFF. CDR3 bases: TGTGCCAGCAGTGAAGCGCGGCTAGCGGGGTACAATGAGCAGTTCTTC.